Listed below are T cell receptor beta chains from one sample, sequenced in a study of blood T cell repertoires in COVID-19. Clones were sequenced by immunoSEQ multiplex PCR, and TCRdb holds only the in-frame ones, with some missing. The sample has about 270,000 clones, approximately 89% seen once. Sequenced input: peripheral blood. These receptors originate from a man aged 40-49 years who had recovered from COVID-19. CDR3s include the opening cysteine and the closing phenylalanine or tryptophan. A D gene is named only where the DNA matches it firmly. Not every row has a clone size; where given, it reads once, few, many or a size class.

v_call,j_call,d_call,clone_size,cdr3_nt,cdr3_aa
TRBV6-5,TRBJ2-7,.,.,TGTGCCAGCAGTTATGGAGAAGACTACGAGCAGTACTTC,CASSYGEDYEQYF
TRBV27,TRBJ1-6,.,once,TGTGCCAGCAGTTTGCAGGGTCTAACCGATTCACCCCTCCACTTT,CASSLQGLTDSPLHF
TRBV6-2/TRBV6-3,TRBJ1-5,.,.,TGTGCCAGCAGTTACTGGGGGGGGGCCAGTCAGCCCCAGCATTTT,CASSYWGGASQPQHF
TRBV27,TRBJ2-1,.,.,TGTGCCAGCAGTTTAGGTACAGTCTCCTACAATGAGCAGTTCTTC,CASSLGTVSYNEQFF
TRBV2,TRBJ1-2,.,once,TGTGCCAGCAGTGAAGCGGGACTGAGCAGGGCCGGAGGTGGCTACACCTTC,CASSEAGLSRAGGGYTF
TRBV5-1,TRBJ2-5,.,.,TGCGCCAGCAGCGGACTGGGGATCGTAGAGACCCAGTACTTC,CASSGLGIVETQYF
TRBV14,TRBJ2-5,.,.,TGTGCCAGCAGCCAAGATAGGAGGATGGCGAAGACCCAGTACTTC,CASSQDRRMAKTQYF
TRBV5-1,TRBJ2-4,TRBD1,.,TGCGCCAGCAGCCGTGGACAGGGAGCCAAAAACATTCAGTACTTC,CASSRGQGAKNIQYF
TRBV14,TRBJ2-5,.,once,TGTGCCAGCAGCCTTTTCGGGAAGCGAGAGACCCAGTACTTC,CASSLFGKRETQYF
TRBV2,TRBJ1-1,TRBD1,.,TGTGCCAGCGTGATTGGGACAGGGTTATCTGACACTGAAGCTTTCTTT,CASVIGTGLSDTEAFF
TRBV19,TRBJ1-1,.,.,TGTGCCAGTAGTATAGATCCGGGGGTGGTTGGTGAAGCTTTCTTT,CASSIDPGVVGEAFF
TRBV6-2/TRBV6-3,TRBJ2-7,TRBD2,.,TGTGCCAGCAGTTCCCCGGGACTAGCTCGGTACGAGCAGTACTTC,CASSSPGLARYEQYF
TRBV19,TRBJ1-3,TRBD1,.,TGTGCCAGTAGCACTAAACCGGGACAGGGGGCGGCGGGAAACACCATATATTTT,CASSTKPGQGAAGNTIYF
TRBV11-2,TRBJ2-7,TRBD1,.,TGTGCCAGCAGCTGGCGCCGGGACAGGGGGCTCTACGAGCAGTACTTC,CASSWRRDRGLYEQYF
TRBV10-3,TRBJ2-2,TRBD1,.,TGTGCCATCAGAGGGAAGACAGGGGGCAACACCGGGGAGCTGTTTTTT,CAIRGKTGGNTGELFF
TRBV18,TRBJ1-4,.,.,TGTGCCAGCTCCCTTCGGGGGGGTGAAAAACTGTTTTTT,CASSLRGGEKLFF
TRBV2,TRBJ1-1,.,.,TGTGCCAGTAATGACCATGTCGGGGTAGAAGCTTTCTTT,CASNDHVGVEAFF
TRBV6-2/TRBV6-3,TRBJ1-5,TRBD1,.,TGTGCCAGCAGTTACGACAGGGATAATCAGCCCCAGCATTTT,CASSYDRDNQPQHF
TRBV25-1,TRBJ2-7,TRBD2,.,TGTGCCAGCAGTGAATCGGTAGCGGGAGTAACCTCCTACGAGCAGTACTTC,CASSESVAGVTSYEQYF
TRBV2,TRBJ2-5,TRBD2,.,TGTGCCAGGTCCGAGCTAGCGGGGACCAAAGAGACCCAGTACTTC,CARSELAGTKETQYF
TRBV5-6,TRBJ2-7,.,once,TGTGCCAGCAGCTTGGGCAATTCAGTCCCCTACGAGCAGTACTTC,CASSLGNSVPYEQYF
TRBV7-2,TRBJ2-3,TRBD1,.,TGTGCCAGCAGTCCGACAGGGGGAACGGGAGATACGCAGTATTTT,CASSPTGGTGDTQYF
TRBV6-2/TRBV6-3,TRBJ2-7,TRBD1,.,TGTGCCAGCAGTCCCGGGACAGCGAGCCCCTTAATAAGCTACGAGCAGTACTTC,CASSPGTASPLISYEQYF